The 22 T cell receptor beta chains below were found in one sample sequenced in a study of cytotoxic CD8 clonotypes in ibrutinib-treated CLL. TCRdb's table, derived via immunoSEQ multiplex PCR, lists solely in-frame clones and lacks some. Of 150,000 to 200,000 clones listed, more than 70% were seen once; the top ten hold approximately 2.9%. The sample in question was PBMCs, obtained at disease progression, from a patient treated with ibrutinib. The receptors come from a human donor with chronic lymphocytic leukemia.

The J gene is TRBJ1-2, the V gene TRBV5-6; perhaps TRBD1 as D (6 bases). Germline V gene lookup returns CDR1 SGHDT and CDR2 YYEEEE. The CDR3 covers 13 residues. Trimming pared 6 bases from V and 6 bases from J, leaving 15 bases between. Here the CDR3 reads CASIRHRDNGYTF. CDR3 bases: TGTGCCAGCATCAGACACAGGGACAATGGCTACACCTTC.

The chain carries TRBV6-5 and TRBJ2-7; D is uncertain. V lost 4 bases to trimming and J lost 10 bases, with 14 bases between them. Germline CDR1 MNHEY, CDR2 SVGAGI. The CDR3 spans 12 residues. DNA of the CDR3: TGTGCCAGCAGTTTGGCTAACTCGGATCAGTACTTC. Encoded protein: CASSLANSDQYF.

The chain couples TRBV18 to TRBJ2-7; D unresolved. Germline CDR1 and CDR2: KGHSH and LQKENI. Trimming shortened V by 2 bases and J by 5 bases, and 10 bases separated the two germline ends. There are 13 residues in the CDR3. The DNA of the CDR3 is TGTGCCAGCTCACCAGGAGAATGGGACGAGCAGTACTTC. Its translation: CASSPGEWDEQYF.

The CDR3 spells CASSQPAGVGEQYF. The CDR3 DNA sequence: TGTGCCAGCAGCCAGCCCGCAGGGGTGGGAGAGCAGTACTTC. V and J are TRBV7-9 and TRBJ2-7; tentatively, D is TRBD1 (6 bases). Germline CDR1 and CDR2: SEHNR and FQNEAQ (reference sequence). CDR3 size: 14 residues. V was shortened by 5 bases and J by 7 bases, with 18 bases between the two germline ends.

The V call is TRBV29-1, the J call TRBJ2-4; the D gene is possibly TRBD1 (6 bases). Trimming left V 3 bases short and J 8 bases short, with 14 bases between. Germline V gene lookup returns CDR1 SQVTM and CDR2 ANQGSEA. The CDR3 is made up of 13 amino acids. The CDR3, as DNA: TGCAGCGTTGAGTACAGGGTCGGTGACATTCAGTACTTC. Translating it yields CSVEYRVGDIQYF.

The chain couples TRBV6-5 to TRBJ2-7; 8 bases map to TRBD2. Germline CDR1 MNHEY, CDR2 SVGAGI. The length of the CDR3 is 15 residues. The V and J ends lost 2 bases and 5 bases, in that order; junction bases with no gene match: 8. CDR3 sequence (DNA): TGTGCCAGCAGTTACGGACTAGCCAACCGGGACGAGCAGTACTTC. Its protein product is CASSYGLANRDEQYF.

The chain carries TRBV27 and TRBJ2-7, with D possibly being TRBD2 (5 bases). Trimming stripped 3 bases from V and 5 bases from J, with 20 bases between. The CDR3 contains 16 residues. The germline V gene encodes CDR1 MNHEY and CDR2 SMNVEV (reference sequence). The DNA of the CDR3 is TGTGCCAGCAGTTTGTCATACCGGGAAGTTCCCAACGAGCAGTACTTC. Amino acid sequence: CASSLSYREVPNEQYF.

CDR3 in DNA: TGCGCCAGCAGCTTAGGACTAGCCCTTAGCACAGATACGCAGTATTTT. Translating it yields CASSLGLALSTDTQYF. This rearrangement joins TRBV5-1 to TRBJ2-3; 8 nucleotides align to TRBD2. The V gene's germline CDR1 is SGHRS and CDR2 YFSETQ. This CDR3 is 16 amino acids long. Trimming took 2 bases from V and 0 from J; bases not matched to a gene: 5.

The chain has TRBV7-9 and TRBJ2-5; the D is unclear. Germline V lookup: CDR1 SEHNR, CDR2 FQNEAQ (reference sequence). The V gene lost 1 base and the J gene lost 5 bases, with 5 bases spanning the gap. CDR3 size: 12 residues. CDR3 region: CASSLVGETQYF. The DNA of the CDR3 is TGTGCCAGCAGCTTAGTGGGGGAGACCCAGTACTTC.

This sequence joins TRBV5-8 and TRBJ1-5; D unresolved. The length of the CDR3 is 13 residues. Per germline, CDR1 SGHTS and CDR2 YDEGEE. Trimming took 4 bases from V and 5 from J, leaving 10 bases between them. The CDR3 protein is CASSRIIDQPQHF. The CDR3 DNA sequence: TGTGCCAGCAGCAGGATTATAGATCAGCCCCAGCATTTT.

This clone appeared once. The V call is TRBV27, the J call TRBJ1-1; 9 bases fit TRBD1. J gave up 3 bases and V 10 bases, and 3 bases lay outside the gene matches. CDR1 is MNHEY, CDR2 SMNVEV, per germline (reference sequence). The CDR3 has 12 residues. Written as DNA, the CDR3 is TGTGCCACCCGGACAGGGGACACTGAAGCTTTCTTT. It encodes CATRTGDTEAFF.

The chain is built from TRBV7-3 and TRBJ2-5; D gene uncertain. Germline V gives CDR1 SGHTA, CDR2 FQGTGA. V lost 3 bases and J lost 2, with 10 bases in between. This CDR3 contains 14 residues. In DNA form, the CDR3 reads TGTGCCAGCAGCTTTTTTGGTCCTCAAGAGACCCAGTACTTC. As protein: CASSFFGPQETQYF.

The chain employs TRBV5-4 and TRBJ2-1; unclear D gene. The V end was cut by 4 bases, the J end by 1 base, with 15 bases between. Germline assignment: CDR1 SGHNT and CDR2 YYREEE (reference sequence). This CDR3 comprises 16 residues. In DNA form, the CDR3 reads TGTGCCAGCAGCCTAACAATAAGGGTATCCTACAATGAGCAGTTCTTC. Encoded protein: CASSLTIRVSYNEQFF. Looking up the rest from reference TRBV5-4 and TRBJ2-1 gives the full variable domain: ETGVTQSPTHLIKTRGQQVTLRCSSQSGHNTVSWYQQALGQGPQFIFQYYREEENGRGNFPPRFSGLQFPNYSSELNVNALELDDSALYLCASSLTIRVSYNEQFFGPGTRLTVL.

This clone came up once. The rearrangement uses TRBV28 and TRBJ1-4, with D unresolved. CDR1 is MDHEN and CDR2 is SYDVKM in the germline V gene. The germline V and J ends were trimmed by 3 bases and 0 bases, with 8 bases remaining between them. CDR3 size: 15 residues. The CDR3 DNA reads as TGTGCCAGCAGTTTGGGAGATGCAACTAATGAAAAACTGTTTTTT. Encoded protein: CASSLGDATNEKLFF.

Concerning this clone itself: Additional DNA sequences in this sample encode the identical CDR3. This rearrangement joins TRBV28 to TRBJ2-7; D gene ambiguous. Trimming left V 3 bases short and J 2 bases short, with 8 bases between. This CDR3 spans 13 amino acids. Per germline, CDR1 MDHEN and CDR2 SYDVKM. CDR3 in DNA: TGTGCCAGCAGTTTCTCAGGCACCTACGAGCAGTACTTC. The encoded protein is CASSFSGTYEQYF.

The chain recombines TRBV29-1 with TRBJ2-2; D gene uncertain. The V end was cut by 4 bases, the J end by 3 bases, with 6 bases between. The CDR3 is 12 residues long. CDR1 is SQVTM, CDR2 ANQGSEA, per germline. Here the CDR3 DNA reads TGCAGCGTTGGGGTCTACACCGGGGAGCTGTTTTTT. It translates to CSVGVYTGELFF.

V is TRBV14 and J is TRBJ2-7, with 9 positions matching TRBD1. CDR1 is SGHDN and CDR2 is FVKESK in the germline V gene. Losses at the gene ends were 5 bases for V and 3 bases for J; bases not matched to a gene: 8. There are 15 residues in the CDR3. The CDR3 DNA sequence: TGTGCCAGCAGCATAAGGACAGGGGCGAACTACGAGCAGTACTTC. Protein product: CASSIRTGANYEQYF.

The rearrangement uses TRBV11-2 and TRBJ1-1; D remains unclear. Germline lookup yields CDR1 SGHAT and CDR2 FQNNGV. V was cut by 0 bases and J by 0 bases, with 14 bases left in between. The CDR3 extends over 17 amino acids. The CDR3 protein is CASSLDPRGGLNTEAFF. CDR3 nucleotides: TGTGCCAGCAGCTTAGATCCCCGGGGAGGATTGAACACTGAAGCTTTCTTT.

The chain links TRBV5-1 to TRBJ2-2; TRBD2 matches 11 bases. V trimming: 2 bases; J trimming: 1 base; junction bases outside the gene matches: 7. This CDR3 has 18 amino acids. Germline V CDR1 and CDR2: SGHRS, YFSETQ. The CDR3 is CASSFEGTSGRNTGELFF. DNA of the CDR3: TGCGCCAGCAGCTTTGAGGGGACTAGCGGACGGAACACCGGGGAGCTGTTTTTT.

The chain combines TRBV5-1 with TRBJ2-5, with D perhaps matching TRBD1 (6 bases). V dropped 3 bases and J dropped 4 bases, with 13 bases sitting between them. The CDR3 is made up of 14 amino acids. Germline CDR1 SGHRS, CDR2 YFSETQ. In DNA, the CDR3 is TGCGCCAGCAGCTCAGGGGTGGGGCGAGAGACCCAGTACTTC. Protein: CASSSGVGRETQYF.

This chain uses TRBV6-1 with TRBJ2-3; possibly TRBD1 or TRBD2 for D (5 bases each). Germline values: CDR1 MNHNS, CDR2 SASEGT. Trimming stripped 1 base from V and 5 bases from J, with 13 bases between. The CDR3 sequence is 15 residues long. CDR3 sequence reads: CASSEVGELLDTQYF. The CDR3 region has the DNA TGTGCCAGCAGTGAAGTGGGGGAGCTATTAGATACGCAGTATTTT.

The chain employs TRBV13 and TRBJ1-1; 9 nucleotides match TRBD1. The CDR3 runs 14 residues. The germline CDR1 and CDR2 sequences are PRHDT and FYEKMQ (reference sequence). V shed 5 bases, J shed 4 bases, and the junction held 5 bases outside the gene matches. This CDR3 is CASSGTGLGTEAFF. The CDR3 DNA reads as TGTGCCAGCAGCGGGACAGGGCTGGGCACTGAAGCTTTCTTT.